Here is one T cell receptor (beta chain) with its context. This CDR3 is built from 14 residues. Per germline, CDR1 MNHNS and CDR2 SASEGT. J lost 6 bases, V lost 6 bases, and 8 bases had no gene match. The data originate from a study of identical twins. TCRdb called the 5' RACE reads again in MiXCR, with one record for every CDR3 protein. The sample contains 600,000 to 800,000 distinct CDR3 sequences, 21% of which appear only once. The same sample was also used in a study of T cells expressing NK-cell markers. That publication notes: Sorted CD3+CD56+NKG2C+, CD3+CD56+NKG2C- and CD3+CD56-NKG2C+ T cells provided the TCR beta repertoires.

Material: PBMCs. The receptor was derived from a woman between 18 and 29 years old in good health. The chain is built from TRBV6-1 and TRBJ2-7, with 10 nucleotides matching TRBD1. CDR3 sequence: CASRGTGAPLEQYF. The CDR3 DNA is TGTGCCAGCAGAGGGACAGGGGCCCCTCTCGAGCAGTACTTC.